This T cell receptor (beta chain) was sequenced in a study of blood T cell repertoires in COVID-19. As for the study in general: Samples representing acute and convalescent COVID-19 were sourced from the United States, Italy and Spain.

TCRdb keeps only in-frame clones here, not all; method: immunoSEQ multiplex PCR. The table has nearly 350,000 clones, around 83% seen once. From germline, CDR1 is SGHTS and CDR2 YDEGEE. This CDR3 is 17 amino acids long. The V gene end was trimmed by 4 bases and the J gene end by 4 bases; junction bases not matched to a gene: 13. The receptor was derived from a man aged 25-40 years with active or convalescent COVID-19. The specimen was peripheral blood. This chain links TRBV5-8 with TRBJ2-1; TRBD2 matches 8 bases. The CDR3 reads CASSGEGAGVFYNEQFF. The CDR3 nucleotides are TGTGCCAGCAGCGGGGAGGGAGCGGGAGTTTTTTACAATGAGCAGTTCTTC.